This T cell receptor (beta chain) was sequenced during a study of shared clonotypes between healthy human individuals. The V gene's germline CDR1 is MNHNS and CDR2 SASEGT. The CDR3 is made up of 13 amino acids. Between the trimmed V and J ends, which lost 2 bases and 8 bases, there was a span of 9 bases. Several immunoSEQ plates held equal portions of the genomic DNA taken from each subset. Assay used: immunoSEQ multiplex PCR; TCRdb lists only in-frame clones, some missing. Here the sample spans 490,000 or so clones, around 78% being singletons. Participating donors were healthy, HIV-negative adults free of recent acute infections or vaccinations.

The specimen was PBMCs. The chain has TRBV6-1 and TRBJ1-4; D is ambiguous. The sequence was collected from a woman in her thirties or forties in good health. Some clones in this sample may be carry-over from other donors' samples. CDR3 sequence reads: CASSERLREKLFF. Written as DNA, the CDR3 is TGTGCCAGCAGTGAACGACTAAGGGAAAAACTGTTTTTT.